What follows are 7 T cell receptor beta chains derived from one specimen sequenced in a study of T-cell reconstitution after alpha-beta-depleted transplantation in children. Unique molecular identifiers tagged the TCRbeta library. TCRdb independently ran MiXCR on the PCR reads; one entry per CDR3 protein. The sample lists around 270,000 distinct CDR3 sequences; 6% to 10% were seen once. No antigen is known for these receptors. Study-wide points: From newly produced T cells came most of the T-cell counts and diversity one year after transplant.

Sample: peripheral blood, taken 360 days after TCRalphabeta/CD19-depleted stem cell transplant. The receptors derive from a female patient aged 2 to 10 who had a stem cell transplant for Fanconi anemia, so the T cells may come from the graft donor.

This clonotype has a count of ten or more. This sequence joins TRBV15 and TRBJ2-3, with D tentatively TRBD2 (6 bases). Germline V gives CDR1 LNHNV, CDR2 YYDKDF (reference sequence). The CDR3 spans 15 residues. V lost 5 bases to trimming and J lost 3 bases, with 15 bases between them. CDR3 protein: CATSLPRDSTDTQYF. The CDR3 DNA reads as TGTGCCACCAGCCTCCCCCGGGACTCTACAGATACGCAGTATTTT.

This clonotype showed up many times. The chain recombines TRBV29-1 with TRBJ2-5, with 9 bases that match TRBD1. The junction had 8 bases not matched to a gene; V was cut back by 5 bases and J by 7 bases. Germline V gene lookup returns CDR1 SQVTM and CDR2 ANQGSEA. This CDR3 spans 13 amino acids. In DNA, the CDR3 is TGCAGCGTTAAGACAGGGGGAATCGGGACCCAGTACTTC. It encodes CSVKTGGIGTQYF.

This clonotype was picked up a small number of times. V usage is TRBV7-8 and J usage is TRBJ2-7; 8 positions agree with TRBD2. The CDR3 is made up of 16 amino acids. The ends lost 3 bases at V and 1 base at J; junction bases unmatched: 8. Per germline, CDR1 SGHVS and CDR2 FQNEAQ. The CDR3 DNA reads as TGTGCCAGCAGCTTCCCGGGGCGGGGGGTATCCTACGAGCAGTACTTC. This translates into CASSFPGRGVSYEQYF.

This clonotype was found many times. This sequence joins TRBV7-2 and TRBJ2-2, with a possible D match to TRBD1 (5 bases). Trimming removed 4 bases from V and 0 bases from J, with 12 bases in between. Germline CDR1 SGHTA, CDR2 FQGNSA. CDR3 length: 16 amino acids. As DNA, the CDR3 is TGTGCCAGCAGCTCCAGGGCTCCTCCGAACACCGGGGAGCTGTTTTTT. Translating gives CASSSRAPPNTGELFF.

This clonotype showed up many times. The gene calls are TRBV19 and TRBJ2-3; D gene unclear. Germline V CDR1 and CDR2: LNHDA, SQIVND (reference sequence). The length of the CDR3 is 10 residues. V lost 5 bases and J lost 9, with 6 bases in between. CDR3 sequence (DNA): TGTGCCAGTAGTGGTCACACGCAGTATTTT. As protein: CASSGHTQYF.

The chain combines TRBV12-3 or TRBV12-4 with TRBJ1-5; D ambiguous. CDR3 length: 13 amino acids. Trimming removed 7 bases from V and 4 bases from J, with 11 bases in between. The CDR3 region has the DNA TGTGCCAGCACTTGGACGAGGAATCAGCCCCAGCATTTT. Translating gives CASTWTRNQPQHF.

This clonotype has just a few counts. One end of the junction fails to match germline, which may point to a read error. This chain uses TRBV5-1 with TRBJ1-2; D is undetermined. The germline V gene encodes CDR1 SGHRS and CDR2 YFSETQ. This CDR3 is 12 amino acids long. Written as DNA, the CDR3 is TGCGCCAGCAGCTTGGACTGGGATCCGACTATTTTC. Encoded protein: CASSLDWDPTIF.